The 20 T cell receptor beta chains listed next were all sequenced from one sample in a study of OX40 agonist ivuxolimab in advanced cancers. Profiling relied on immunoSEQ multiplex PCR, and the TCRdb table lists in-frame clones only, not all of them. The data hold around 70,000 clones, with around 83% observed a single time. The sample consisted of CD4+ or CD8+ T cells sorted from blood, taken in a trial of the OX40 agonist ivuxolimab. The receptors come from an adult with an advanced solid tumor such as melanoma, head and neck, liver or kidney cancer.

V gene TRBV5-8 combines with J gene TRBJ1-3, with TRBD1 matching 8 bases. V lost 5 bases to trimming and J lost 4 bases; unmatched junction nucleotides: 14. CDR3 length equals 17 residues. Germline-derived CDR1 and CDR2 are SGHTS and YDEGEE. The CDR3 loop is CASSSEPGQAEGNTIYF. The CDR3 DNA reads TGTGCCAGCAGTTCCGAACCGGGACAGGCGGAGGGAAACACCATATATTTT.

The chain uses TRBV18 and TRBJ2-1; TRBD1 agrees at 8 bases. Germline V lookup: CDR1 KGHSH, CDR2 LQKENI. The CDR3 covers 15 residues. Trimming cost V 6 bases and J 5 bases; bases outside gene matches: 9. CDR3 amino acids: CASSRPTGANNEQFF. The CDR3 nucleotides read TGTGCCAGCTCGCGACCGACAGGGGCCAACAATGAGCAGTTCTTC. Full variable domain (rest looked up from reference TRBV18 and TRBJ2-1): NAGVMQNPRHLVRRRGQEARLRCSPMKGHSHVYWYRQLPEEGLKFMVYLQKENIIDESGMPKERFSAEFPKEGPSILRIQQVVRGDSAAYFCASSRPTGANNEQFFGPGTRLTVL.

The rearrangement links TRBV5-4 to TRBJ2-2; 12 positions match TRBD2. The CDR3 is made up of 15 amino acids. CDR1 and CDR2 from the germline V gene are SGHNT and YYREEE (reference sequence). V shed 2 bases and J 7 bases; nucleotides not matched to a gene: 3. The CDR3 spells CASSFASGRGGELFF. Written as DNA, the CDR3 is TGTGCCAGCAGCTTTGCTAGCGGGAGGGGCGGGGAGCTGTTTTTT.

Here the CDR3 reads CASSPDALYGYTF. DNA for the CDR3: TGCGCCAGCAGCCCTGATGCACTTTATGGCTACACCTTC. The chain joins TRBV5-1 to TRBJ1-2; no clear D. This CDR3 contains 13 residues. With 4 bases removed from V and 5 bases from J, the gap between germline ends came to 12 bases. CDR1 and CDR2 (germline): SGHRS, YFSETQ.

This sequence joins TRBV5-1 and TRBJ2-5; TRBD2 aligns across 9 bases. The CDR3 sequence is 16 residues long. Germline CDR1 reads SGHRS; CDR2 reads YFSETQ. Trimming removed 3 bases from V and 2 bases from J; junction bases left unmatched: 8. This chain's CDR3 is CASSSIITSGQETQYF. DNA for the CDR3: TGCGCCAGCAGCTCTATAATTACTAGCGGGCAAGAGACCCAGTACTTC.

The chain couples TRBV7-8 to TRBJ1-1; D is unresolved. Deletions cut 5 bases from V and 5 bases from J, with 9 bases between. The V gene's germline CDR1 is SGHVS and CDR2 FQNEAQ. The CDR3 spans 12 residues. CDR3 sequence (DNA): TGTGCCAGCAGCCAAGAGGTTACTGAAGCTTTCTTT. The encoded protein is CASSQEVTEAFF.

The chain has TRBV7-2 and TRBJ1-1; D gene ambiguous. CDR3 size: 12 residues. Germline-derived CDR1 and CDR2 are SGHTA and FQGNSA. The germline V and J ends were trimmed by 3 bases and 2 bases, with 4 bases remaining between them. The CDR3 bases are TGTGCCAGCAGCTTTGGCAACACTGAAGCTTTCTTT. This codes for CASSFGNTEAFF.

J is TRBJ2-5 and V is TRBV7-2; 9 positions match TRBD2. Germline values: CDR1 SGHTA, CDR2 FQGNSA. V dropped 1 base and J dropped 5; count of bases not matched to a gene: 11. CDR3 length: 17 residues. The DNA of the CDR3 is TGTGCCAGCAGCTTAGGGGGCGGTAGCGGGAGAGGCGAGACCCAGTACTTC. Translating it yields CASSLGGGSGRGETQYF.

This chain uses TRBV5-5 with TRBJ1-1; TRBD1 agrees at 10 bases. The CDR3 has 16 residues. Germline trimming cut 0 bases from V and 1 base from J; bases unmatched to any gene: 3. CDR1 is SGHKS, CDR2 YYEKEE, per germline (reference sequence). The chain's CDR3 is CASSLGQGAENTEAFF. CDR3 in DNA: TGTGCCAGCAGCTTGGGACAGGGGGCCGAGAACACTGAAGCTTTCTTT.

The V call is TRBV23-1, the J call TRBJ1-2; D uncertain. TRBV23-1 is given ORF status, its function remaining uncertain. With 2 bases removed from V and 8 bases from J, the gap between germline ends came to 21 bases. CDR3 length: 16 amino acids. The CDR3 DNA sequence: TGCGCCAGCAGTCAACTCTCAGGACCCCACGACCAGGGCTACACCTTC. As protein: CASSQLSGPHDQGYTF.

The CDR3, as DNA: TGTGCCAGCAGCTTGGATCAGGGAGGACAAGAGACCCAGTACTTC. This codes for CASSLDQGGQETQYF. V usage is TRBV5-4 and J usage is TRBJ2-5, with a weak D call TRBD2 (6 bases). Trimming removed 0 bases from V and 2 bases from J, with 11 bases in between. Germline V gene lookup returns CDR1 SGHNT and CDR2 YYREEE (reference sequence). This CDR3 has 15 residues.

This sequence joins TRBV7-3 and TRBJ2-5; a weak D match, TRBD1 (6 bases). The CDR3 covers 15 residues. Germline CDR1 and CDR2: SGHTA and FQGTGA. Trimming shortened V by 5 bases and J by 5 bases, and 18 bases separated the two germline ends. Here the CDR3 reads CASSPNTGKGETQYF. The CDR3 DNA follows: TGTGCCAGCAGCCCCAATACAGGGAAGGGGGAGACCCAGTACTTC.

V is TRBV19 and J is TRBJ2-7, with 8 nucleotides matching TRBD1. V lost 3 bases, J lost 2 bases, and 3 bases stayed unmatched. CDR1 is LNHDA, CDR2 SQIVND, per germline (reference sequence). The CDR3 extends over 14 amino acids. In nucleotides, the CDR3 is TGTGCCAGTAGTATCCGGGACAGGCCCTACGAGCAGTACTTC. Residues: CASSIRDRPYEQYF.

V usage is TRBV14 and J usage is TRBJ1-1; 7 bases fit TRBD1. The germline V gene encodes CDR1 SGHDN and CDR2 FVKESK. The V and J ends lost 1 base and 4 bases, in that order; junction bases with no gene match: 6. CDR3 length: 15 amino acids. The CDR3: CASSQALGQATEAFF. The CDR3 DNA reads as TGTGCCAGCAGCCAAGCCCTAGGACAGGCCACTGAAGCTTTCTTT.

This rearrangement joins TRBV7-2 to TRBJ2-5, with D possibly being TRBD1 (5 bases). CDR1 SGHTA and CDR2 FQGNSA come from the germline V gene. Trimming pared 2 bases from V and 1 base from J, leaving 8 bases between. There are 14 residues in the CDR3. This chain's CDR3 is CASSLWGLQETQYF. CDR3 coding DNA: TGTGCCAGCAGCTTATGGGGCCTCCAAGAGACCCAGTACTTC.

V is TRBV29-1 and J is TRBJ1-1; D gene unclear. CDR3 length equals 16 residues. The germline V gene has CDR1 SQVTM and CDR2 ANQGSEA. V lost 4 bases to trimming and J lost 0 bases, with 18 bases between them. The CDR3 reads CSVGGGGAHMNTEAFF. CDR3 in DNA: TGCAGCGTTGGGGGTGGCGGAGCACATATGAACACTGAAGCTTTCTTT.

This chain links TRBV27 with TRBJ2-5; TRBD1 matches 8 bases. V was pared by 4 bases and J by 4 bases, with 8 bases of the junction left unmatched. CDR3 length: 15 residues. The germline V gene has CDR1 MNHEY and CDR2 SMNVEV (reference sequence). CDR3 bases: TGTGCCAGCAGTTCCTGGACAGGGAGTGGAGAGACCCAGTACTTC. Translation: CASSSWTGSGETQYF.

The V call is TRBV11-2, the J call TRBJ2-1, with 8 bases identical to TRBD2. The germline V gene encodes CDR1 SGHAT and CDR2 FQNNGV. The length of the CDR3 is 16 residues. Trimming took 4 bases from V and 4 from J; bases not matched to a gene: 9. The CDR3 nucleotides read TGTGCCAGCAGCTCCGACAAGCGGGGGTGGTACAATGAGCAGTTCTTC. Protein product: CASSSDKRGWYNEQFF.

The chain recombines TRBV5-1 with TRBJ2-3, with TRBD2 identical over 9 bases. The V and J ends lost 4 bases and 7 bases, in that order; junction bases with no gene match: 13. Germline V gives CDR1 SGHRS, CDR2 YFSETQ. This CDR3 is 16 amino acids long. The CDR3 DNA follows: TGCGCCAGCAGCCTGATCGCTAGCGGGACCAAATATACGCAGTATTTT. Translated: CASSLIASGTKYTQYF.

The CDR3 nucleotides read TGTGCCAGCAGTCGTACAGGGGGGGGCAATCAGCCCCAGCATTTT. Encoded protein: CASSRTGGGNQPQHF. The chain links TRBV6-1 to TRBJ1-5; 8 bases line up with TRBD1. This CDR3 spans 15 amino acids. Germline V CDR1 and CDR2: MNHNS, SASEGT. Germline trimming cut 5 bases from V and 2 bases from J; bases unmatched to any gene: 5.